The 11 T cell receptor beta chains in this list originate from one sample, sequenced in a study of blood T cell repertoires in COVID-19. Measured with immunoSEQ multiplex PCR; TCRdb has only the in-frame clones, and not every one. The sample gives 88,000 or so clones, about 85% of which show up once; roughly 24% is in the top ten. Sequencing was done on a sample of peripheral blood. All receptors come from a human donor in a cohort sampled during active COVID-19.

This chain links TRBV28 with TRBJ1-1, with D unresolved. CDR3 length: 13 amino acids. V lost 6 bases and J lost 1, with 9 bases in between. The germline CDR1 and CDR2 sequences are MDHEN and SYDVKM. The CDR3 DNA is TGTGCCAGCAGCCGGCCGGGGAACACTGAAGCTTTCTTT. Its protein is CASSRPGNTEAFF.

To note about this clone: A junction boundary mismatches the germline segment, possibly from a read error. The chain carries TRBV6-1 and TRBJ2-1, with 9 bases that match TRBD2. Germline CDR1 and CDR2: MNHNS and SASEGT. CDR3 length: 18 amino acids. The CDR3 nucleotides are TGTGCCAGCAGGGAAGTGTGGCTAGCGGGAAGCTCCTACAATGAGCAGTTCTTC. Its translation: CASREVWLAGSSYNEQFF.

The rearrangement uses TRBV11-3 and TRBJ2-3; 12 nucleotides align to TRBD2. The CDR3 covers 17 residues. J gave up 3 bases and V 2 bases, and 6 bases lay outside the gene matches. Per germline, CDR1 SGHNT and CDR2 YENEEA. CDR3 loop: CASSLSSLAGGTDTQYF. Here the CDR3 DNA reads TGTGCCAGCAGCTTATCCTCCCTAGCGGGAGGGACAGATACGCAGTATTTT.

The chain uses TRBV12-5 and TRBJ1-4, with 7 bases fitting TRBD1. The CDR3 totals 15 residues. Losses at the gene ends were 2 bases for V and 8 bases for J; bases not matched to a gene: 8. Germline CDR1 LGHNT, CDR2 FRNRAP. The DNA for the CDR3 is TGTGCTAGTGGTTTGCCTAACAGGGGTCAGGAAAAACTGTTTTTT. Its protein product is CASGLPNRGQEKLFF.

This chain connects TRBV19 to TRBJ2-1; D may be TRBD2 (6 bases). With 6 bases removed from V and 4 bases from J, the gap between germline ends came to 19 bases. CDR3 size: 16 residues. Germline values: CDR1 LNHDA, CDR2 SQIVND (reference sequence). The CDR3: CASSQLRDSLYNEQFF. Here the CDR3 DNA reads TGTGCCAGTAGCCAACTCCGGGACTCCCTATACAATGAGCAGTTCTTC.

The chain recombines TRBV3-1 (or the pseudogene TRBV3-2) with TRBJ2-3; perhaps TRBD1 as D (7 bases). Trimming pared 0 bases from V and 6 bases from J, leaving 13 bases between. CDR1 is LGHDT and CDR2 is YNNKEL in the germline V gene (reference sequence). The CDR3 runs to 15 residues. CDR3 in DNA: TGTGCCAGCAGCCAAGAGACAGGGAGGTCTGATACGCAGTATTTT. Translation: CASSQETGRSDTQYF.

The CDR3 sequence: CAVQGRGAYEQYF. CDR3 nucleotides: TGTGCCGTCCAAGGAAGGGGCGCCTACGAGCAGTACTTC. V and J are TRBV6-5 and TRBJ2-7, with D possibly being TRBD1 (5 bases). This CDR3 is 13 amino acids long. Germline CDR1 MNHEY, CDR2 SVGAGI. Trimming cost V 11 bases and J 2 bases, with 16 bases left between them.

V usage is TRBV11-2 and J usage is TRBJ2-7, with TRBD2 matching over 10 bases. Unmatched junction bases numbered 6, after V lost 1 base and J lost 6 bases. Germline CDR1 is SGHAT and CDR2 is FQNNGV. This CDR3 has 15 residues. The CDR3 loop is CASSLGGSGRIEQYF. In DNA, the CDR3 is TGTGCCAGCAGCTTAGGGGGTAGCGGGAGGATCGAGCAGTACTTC.

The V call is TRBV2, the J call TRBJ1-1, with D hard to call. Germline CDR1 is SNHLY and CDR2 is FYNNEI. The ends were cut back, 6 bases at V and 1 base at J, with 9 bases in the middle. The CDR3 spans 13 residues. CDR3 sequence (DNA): TGTGCCAGCAGCGTCACAGAGAACACTGAAGCTTTCTTT. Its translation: CASSVTENTEAFF.

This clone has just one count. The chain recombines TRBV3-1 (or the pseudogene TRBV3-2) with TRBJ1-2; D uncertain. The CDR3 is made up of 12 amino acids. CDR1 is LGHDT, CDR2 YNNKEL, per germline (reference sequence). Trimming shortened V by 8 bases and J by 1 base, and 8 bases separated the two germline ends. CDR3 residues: CASLGNNYGYTF. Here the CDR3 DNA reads TGTGCCAGCCTTGGCAATAACTATGGCTACACCTTC.

The CDR3 region has the DNA TGTGCCAGCAGCTTACGCCTCACTAGCGGCCGACCCTACGAGCAGTACTTC. Translation gives CASSLRLTSGRPYEQYF. The chain employs TRBV11-2 and TRBJ2-7; 8 bases align to TRBD2. This CDR3 has 17 amino acids. The V gene's germline CDR1 is SGHAT and CDR2 FQNNGV. J was trimmed by 2 bases and V by 2 bases; bases with no gene match: 11.